The subject of this entry is one TCR beta chain. Trimming at V came to 8 bases and at J to 4 bases, leaving 7 bases not matched to a gene. The V gene's germline CDR1 is SGHAT and CDR2 FQNNGV. There are 14 residues in the CDR3. These data come from a study of blood T cell repertoires in COVID-19. Looking at the study overall: Specimens from acute and convalescent COVID-19 originated in the United States, Italy and Spain. T cells, B-cell-depleted T cells, or PBMCs supplied cDNA or gDNA.

In the original analysis: Amplified reference gene primers provided the basis for estimating nucleated cell counts. The table came from immunoSEQ multiplex PCR; TCRdb's copy has only in-frame clones and leaves some out. For V, J and clone size, that table is used; D and trimming come from the DNA. The repertoire has some 140,000 clones, 65% to 85% of them found once; the top ten carry approximately 18%. Material: peripheral blood. The gene calls are TRBV11-2 and TRBJ2-2; 7 bases match TRBD1. This clonotype was obtained from a woman at least 80 years old with acute or convalescent COVID-19. The CDR3 is CASGRQGATGELFF. The DNA for the CDR3 is TGTGCCAGCGGCCGACAGGGAGCCACCGGGGAGCTGTTTTTT.